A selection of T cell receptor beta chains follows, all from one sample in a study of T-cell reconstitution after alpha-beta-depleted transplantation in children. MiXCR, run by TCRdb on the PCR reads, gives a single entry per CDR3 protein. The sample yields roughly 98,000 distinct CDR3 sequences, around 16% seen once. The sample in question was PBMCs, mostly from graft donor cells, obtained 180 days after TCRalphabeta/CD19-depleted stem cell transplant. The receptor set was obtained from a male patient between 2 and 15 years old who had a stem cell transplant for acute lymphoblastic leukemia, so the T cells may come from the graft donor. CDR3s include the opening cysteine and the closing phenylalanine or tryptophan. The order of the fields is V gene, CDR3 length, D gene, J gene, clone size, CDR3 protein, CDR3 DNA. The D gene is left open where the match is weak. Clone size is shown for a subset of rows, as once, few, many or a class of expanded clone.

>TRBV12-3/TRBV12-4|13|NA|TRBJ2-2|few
CASSSSVTGELFF
TGTGCCAGCAGTTCCAGTGTCACCGGGGAGCTGTTTTTT
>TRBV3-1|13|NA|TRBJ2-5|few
CASSTREPETQYF
TGTGCCAGCAGCACCCGGGAGCCAGAGACCCAGTACTTC
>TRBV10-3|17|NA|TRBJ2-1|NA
CAISGISDPLHYNEQFF
TGTGCCATCAGTGGGATATCCGACCCCCTACATTACAATGAGCAGTTCTTC
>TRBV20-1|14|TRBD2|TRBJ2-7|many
CSAMAGGLRYEQYF
TGCAGTGCTATGGCGGGGGGACTTCGCTACGAGCAGTACTTC
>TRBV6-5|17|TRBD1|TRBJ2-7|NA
CASSSRYRGLSSYEQYF
TGTGCCAGCAGTTCCCGCTACAGGGGGTTGAGCTCCTACGAGCAGTACTTC
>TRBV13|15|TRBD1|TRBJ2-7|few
CASSSEDRGSYEQYF
TGTGCCAGCAGCTCCGAGGACAGGGGCTCCTACGAGCAGTACTTC
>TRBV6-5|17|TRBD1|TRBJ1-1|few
CASSYIGWQGASTEAFF
TGTGCCAGCAGTTACATCGGCTGGCAGGGGGCGAGCACTGAAGCTTTCTTT
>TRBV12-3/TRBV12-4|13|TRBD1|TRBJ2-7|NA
CASLRTGRYEQYF
TGTGCCAGCTTAAGGACAGGGCGTTACGAGCAGTACTTC
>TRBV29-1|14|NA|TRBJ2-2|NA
CSVRMQAQTGELFF
TGCAGCGTTCGTATGCAAGCGCAAACCGGGGAGCTGTTTTTT
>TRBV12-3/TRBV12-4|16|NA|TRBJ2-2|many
CASSLKQIANTGELFF
TGTGCCAGCAGTTTAAAACAGATTGCGAACACCGGGGAGCTGTTTTTT
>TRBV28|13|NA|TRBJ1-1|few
CASSLGWSTEAFF
TGTGCCAGCAGTTTGGGGTGGAGCACTGAAGCTTTCTTT
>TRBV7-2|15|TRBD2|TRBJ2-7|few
CASSSRASGGYEQYF
TGTGCCAGCAGCTCGAGGGCTAGCGGGGGGTACGAGCAGTACTTC
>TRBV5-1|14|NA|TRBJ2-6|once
CTSSYGSGANVLTF
TGCACCAGCAGCTACGGGTCTGGGGCCAACGTCCTTACTTTC
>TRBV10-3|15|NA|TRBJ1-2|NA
CAISESTGRYYGYTF
TGTGCCATCAGTGAGTCGACGGGCAGGTACTATGGCTACACCTTC
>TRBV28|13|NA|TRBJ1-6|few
CATLSGWGVPLHF
TGTGCCACCCTATCAGGGTGGGGGGTACCCCTCCACTTT
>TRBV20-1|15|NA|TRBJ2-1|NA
CSARETGIPYNEQFF
TGCAGTGCTAGAGAAACAGGGATCCCCTACAATGAGCAGTTCTTC
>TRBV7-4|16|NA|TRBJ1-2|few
CASSLSEARSNYGYTF
TGTGCCAGCAGCTTATCTGAGGCCCGTTCTAACTATGGCTACACCTTC
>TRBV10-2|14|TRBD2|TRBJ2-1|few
CASSDRGGGNEQFF
TGCGCCAGCAGTGACCGTGGGGGGGGTAATGAGCAGTTCTTC
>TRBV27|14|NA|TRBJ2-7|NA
CASSLLGESYEQYF
TGTGCCAGCAGTTTACTGGGGGAGTCCTACGAGCAGTACTTC
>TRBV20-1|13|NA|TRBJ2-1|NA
CSARGGAYNEQFF
TGCAGTGCTAGAGGGGGGGCGTACAATGAGCAGTTCTTC
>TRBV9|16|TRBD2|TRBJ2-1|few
CASSEFSAGGYNEQFF
TGTGCCAGCAGCGAATTTAGTGCGGGGGGCTACAATGAGCAGTTCTTC
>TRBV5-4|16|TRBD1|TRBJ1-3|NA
CASSPRDRGIGNTIYF
TGTGCCAGCAGCCCACGGGACAGGGGGATCGGAAACACCATATATTTT
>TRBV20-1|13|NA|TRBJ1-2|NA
CSAQPTGNYGYTF
TGCAGTGCTCAACCTACAGGGAACTATGGCTACACCTTC
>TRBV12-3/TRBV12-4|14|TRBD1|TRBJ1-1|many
CASSFSDRDTEAFF
TGTGCCAGCAGTTTCTCGGACAGGGACACTGAAGCTTTCTTT
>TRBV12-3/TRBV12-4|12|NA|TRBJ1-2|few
CASSLYTAVYTF
TGTGCCAGCAGTTTATACACGGCTGTCTACACCTTC
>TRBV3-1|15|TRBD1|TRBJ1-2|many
CASSHFGQANYGYTF
TGTGCCAGCAGCCACTTTGGACAGGCTAACTATGGCTACACCTTC
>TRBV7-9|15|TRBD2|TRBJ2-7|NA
CASSPPSGGDHELYF
TGTGCCAGCAGCCCCCCTAGCGGGGGGGACCACGAGCTGTACTTC
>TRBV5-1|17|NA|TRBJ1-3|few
CASSLLEGGGAGNTIYF
TGCGCCAGCAGCTTGTTGGAGGGAGGAGGCGCTGGAAACACCATATATTTT
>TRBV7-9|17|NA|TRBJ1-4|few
CASSLFPFGLGNEKLFF
TGTGCCAGCAGCTTATTCCCCTTCGGCCTAGGTAATGAAAAACTGTTTTTT
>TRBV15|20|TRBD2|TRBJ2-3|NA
CATSRDRGLAGSRPTDTQYF
TGTGCCACCAGCAGAGATAGAGGGCTAGCGGGGAGTAGGCCCACAGATACGCAGTATTTT
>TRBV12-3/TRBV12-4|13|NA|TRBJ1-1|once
CASIVQGLAEAFF
TGTGCCAGCATCGTCCAGGGATTGGCTGAAGCTTTCTTT
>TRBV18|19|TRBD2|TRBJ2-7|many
CASSPAPGLALTRFYEQYF
TGTGCCAGCTCCCCTGCCCCGGGACTAGCGTTAACTCGGTTCTACGAGCAGTACTTC
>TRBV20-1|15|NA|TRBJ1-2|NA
CSARDPTVSNYGYTF
TGCAGTGCTAGAGATCCGACGGTTTCTAACTATGGCTACACCTTC
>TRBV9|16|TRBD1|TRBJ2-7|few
CASSVTPGQGSYEQYF
TGTGCCAGCAGCGTCACACCGGGACAGGGCTCCTACGAGCAGTACTTC
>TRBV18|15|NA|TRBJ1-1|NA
CASSPFDGSGTEAFF
TGTGCCAGCTCACCCTTTGACGGCTCTGGCACTGAAGCTTTCTTT
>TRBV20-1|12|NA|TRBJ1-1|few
CSGGEGGTEAFF
TGCAGTGGTGGAGAGGGAGGGACTGAAGCTTTCTTT
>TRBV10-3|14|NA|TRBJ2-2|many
CAIGSTANTGELFF
TGTGCCATCGGTTCGACAGCGAACACCGGGGAGCTGTTTTTT
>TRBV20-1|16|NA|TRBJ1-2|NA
CSAGRPGRLRGYGYTF
TGCAGTGCTGGACGGCCCGGCAGGCTGAGAGGGTATGGCTACACCTTC
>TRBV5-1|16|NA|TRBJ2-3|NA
CASSSRGLAVTDTQYF
TGCGCCAGCAGCAGTAGGGGGCTAGCGGTAACAGATACGCAGTATTTT
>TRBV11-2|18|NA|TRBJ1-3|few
CASSLVPTGPGSGNTIYF
TGTGCCAGCAGCTTAGTACCGACAGGCCCGGGCTCTGGAAACACCATATATTTT
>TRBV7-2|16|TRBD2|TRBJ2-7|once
CASSSRERGDSYEQYF
TGTGCCAGCAGCTCACGTGAGCGGGGGGACTCCTACGAGCAGTACTTC
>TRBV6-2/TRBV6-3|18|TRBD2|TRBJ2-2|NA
CASTPGLAGRVTAGELFF
TGTGCCAGCACACCGGGACTAGCGGGGAGAGTCACGGCCGGGGAGCTGTTTTTT
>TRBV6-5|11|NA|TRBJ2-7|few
CASSYRDEQYF
TGTGCCAGCAGTTACAGGGACGAGCAGTACTTC
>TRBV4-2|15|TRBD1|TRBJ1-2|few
CASSQDGGQGFGYTF
TGTGCCAGCAGCCAAGATGGCGGACAGGGCTTTGGCTACACCTTC
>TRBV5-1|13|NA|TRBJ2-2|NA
CASTHREVGELFF
TGCGCCAGCACGCACAGGGAGGTCGGGGAGCTGTTTTTT
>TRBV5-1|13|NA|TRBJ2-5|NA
CASSLQGEETQYF
TGCGCCAGCAGCTTGCAGGGAGAAGAGACCCAGTACTTC
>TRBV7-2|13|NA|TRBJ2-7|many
CASSSRGHYEQYF
TGTGCCAGCAGCTCGCGGGGACACTACGAGCAGTACTTC
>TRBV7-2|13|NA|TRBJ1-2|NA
CASSLGLGIGYTF
TGTGCCAGCAGCTTAGGTTTGGGAATTGGCTACACCTTC
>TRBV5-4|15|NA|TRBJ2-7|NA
CASSLPGRGTYEQYF
TGTGCCAGCAGTTTACCGGGAAGGGGAACCTACGAGCAGTACTTC
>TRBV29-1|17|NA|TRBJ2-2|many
CSVGPPRGQGDTGELFF
TGCAGCGTTGGCCCCCCCCGGGGGCAGGGGGACACCGGGGAGCTGTTTTTT
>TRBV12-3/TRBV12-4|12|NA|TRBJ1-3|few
CASSPRGDTIYF
TGTGCCAGCAGTCCACGGGGTGACACCATATATTTT
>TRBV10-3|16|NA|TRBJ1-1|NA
CAISEAPIGGNTEAFF
TGTGCCATCAGTGAGGCGCCCATTGGGGGGAACACTGAAGCTTTCTTT
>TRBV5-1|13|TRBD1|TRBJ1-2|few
CASSSTGPGGYTF
TGCGCCAGCAGCTCGACAGGGCCGGGAGGCTACACCTTC
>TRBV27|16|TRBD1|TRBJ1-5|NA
CASSLDPTGGSYPQHF
TGTGCCAGCAGTTTAGATCCCACAGGGGGCAGTTATCCCCAGCATTTT
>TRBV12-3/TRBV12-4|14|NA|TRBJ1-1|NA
CASSFEGTHTEAFF
TGTGCCAGCAGTTTTGAGGGAACCCACACTGAAGCTTTCTTT
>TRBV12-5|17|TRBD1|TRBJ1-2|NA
CASGFAQQGDTNYGYTF
TGTGCTAGTGGTTTTGCCCAGCAGGGGGATACTAACTATGGCTACACCTTC